One sample yielded the 16 T cell receptor beta chains listed below, sequenced in a study of blood T cells in healthy people across ages. The second PCR ran about 6 to 11 cycles with a sample-barcoded 5' primer and J-beta primers. Each CDR3 protein is one row after TCRdb ran MiXCR on the 5' RACE reads. The sample records 1.5 million to 1.9 million distinct CDR3 sequences, 35% to 45% being singletons. Material for sequencing was blood. These receptors all come from a woman aged 18-35 years in good health.

The chain employs TRBV4-3 and TRBJ1-1; a possible D gene is TRBD1 (6 bases). This CDR3 has 16 amino acids. CDR1 and CDR2 from the germline V gene are LGHNA and YSLEER. Trimming removed 5 bases from V and 4 bases from J, with 20 bases in between. The CDR3 region is CASSFRTDGGRTEAFF. The CDR3 bases are TGCGCCAGCAGCTTTCGGACAGACGGGGGACGCACTGAAGCTTTCTTT.

This clonotype was found a few times. The rearrangement links TRBV15 to TRBJ2-5; D uncertain. Germline CDR1 is LNHNV and CDR2 is YYDKDF (reference sequence). The CDR3 spans 14 residues. The germline V and J ends were trimmed by 0 bases and 5 bases, with 10 bases remaining between them. The CDR3 nucleotides are TGTGCCACCAGCAGAGATCGCAGTATGGAGACCCAGTACTTC. The encoded protein is CATSRDRSMETQYF. The whole variable domain, filled in from reference TRBV15 and TRBJ2-5, reads DAMVIQNPRYQVTQFGKPVTLSCSQTLNHNVMYWYQQKSSQAPKLLFHYYDKDFNNEADTPDNFQSRRPNTSFCFLDIRSPGLGDTAMYLCATSRDRSMETQYFGPGTRLLVL.

This clonotype was seen more than once but under ten times. This chain uses TRBV4-3 with TRBJ1-1; D gene unclear. V lost 7 bases and J 3 bases, leaving 12 bases between the germline ends. Germline loops: CDR1 LGHNA, CDR2 YSLEER. This CDR3 spans 13 amino acids. The CDR3 region has the DNA TGCGCCAGCACCCACAGCGGCGACACTGAAGCTTTCTTT. The encoded protein is CASTHSGDTEAFF.

This sequence joins TRBV10-3 and TRBJ1-4, with TRBD1 identical over 7 bases. There are 13 residues in the CDR3. Per the germline V gene, CDR1 is ENHRY and CDR2 is SYGVKD. V lost 6 bases and J lost 7; bases outside the gene matches: 5. The CDR3 coding sequence is TGTGCCATCAGGCGGGACAGACGTGAAAAACTGTTTTTT. Translation gives CAIRRDRREKLFF.

This clonotype was seen only a few times. The chain joins TRBV7-2 to TRBJ2-3; D uncertain. V lost 1 base, J lost 2 bases, and 7 bases lay in between. Germline-derived CDR1 and CDR2 are SGHTA and FQGNSA. The CDR3 loop spans 14 amino acids. CDR3 amino acids: CASSLGRHTDTQYF. CDR3 nucleotides: TGTGCCAGCAGCTTAGGTCGGCACACAGATACGCAGTATTTT.

The rearrangement links TRBV7-2 to TRBJ2-1; D may correspond to TRBD1 or TRBD2 (5 bases each). Per the germline V gene, CDR1 is SGHTA and CDR2 is FQGNSA. With 1 base removed from V and 12 bases from J, the gap between germline ends came to 19 bases. The CDR3 covers 15 residues. DNA for the CDR3: TGTGCCAGCAGCTTAGGACCGGACAAAACACGGGGGCAGTTCTTC. Its protein is CASSLGPDKTRGQFF.

The rearrangement uses TRBV20-1 and TRBJ2-5; TRBD1 might be the D (6 bases). This CDR3 is built from 15 residues. Germline CDR1 is DFQATT and CDR2 is SNEGSKA (reference sequence). Trimming shortened V by 0 bases and J by 11 bases, and 22 bases separated the two germline ends. CDR3 bases: TGCAGTGCTAGAGAGCCCCCAGGGGCGTACCATGAGCAGTACTTC. Protein product: CSAREPPGAYHEQYF.

This clonotype was seen a handful of times. The V and J genes are TRBV18 and TRBJ2-5, with TRBD2 matching over 9 bases. Germline V gene sequence: CDR1 KGHSH, CDR2 LQKENI. Trimming removed 2 bases from V and 3 bases from J; junction bases left unmatched: 1. The CDR3 consists of 14 residues. CDR3 sequence reads: CASSPLAGEETQYF. The CDR3 DNA is TGTGCCAGCTCACCATTAGCGGGGGAAGAGACCCAGTACTTC. Full variable domain (remainder filled in from reference TRBV18 and TRBJ2-5): NAGVMQNPRHLVRRRGQEARLRCSPMKGHSHVYWYRQLPEEGLKFMVYLQKENIIDESGMPKERFSAEFPKEGPSILRIQQVVRGDSAAYFCASSPLAGEETQYFGPGTRLLVL.

V is TRBV30 and J is TRBJ2-3; D is perhaps TRBD1 or TRBD2 (5 bases each). This CDR3 contains 15 residues. Per germline, CDR1 GTSNPN and CDR2 SVGIG (reference sequence). The V end lost 2 bases, the J end lost 8 bases, and 20 bases lay between the germline ends. The CDR3, as DNA: TGTGCCTGGAGTCCCCCGGGACCCCTTCCACGTACGCAGTATTTT. It is translated as CAWSPPGPLPRTQYF.

This chain connects TRBV14 to TRBJ1-6; the D gene is possibly TRBD1 (5 bases). Germline V gene data show CDR1 as SGHDN and CDR2 as FVKESK. V dropped 1 base and J dropped 7 bases, with 11 bases sitting between them. This CDR3 spans 15 amino acids. As DNA, the CDR3 is TGTGCCAGCAGCCAAGGACTCCCAGGGAATTCACCCCTCCACTTT. Protein: CASSQGLPGNSPLHF.

The table lists this clonotype with a few counts. The chain combines TRBV2 with TRBJ1-1, with D perhaps TRBD1 (6 bases). The V gene's germline CDR1 is SNHLY and CDR2 FYNNEI. Trimming pared 9 bases from V and 3 bases from J, leaving 11 bases between. This CDR3 is built from 12 residues. In DNA, the CDR3 is TGTGCCAGGGGGACAACTTACACTGAAGCTTTCTTT. This translates into CARGTTYTEAFF.

The rearrangement uses TRBV11-2 and TRBJ2-7, with TRBD1 identical over 7 bases. CDR1 and CDR2 (germline): SGHAT, FQNNGV. The CDR3 totals 15 residues. Trimming cost V 5 bases and J 0 bases; bases outside gene matches: 7. CDR3 loop: CASSPGQLTSYEQYF. CDR3 nucleotides: TGTGCCAGCAGCCCGGGACAGCTAACCTCCTACGAGCAGTACTTC.

This clonotype was seen only a few times. The chain is built from TRBV3-1 and TRBJ1-1; the D is unclear. The CDR3 contains 14 residues. V shed 0 bases and J shed 3 bases, with 8 bases lying between them. CDR1 is LGHDT and CDR2 is YNNKEL in the germline V gene (reference sequence). Written as DNA, the CDR3 is TGTGCCAGCAGCCAAGAGGGAGGTTACACTGAAGCTTTCTTT. This encodes CASSQEGGYTEAFF.

The chain links TRBV7-2 to TRBJ2-1, with 7 nucleotides matching TRBD1. Germline CDR1 SGHTA, CDR2 FQGNSA. J lost 12 bases, V lost 5 bases, and 7 bases had no gene match. The CDR3 spans 12 residues. Here the CDR3 DNA reads TGTACCAGCAGCAACCACGGGACAGTGCAGTTCTTC. Translating gives CTSSNHGTVQFF. The variable domain in full, completed from reference TRBV7-2 and TRBJ2-1, reads GAGVSQSPSNKVTEKGKDVELRCDPISGHTALYWYRQSLGQGLEFLIYFQGNSAPDKSGLPSDRFSAERTGGSVSTLTIQRTQQEDSAVYLCTSSNHGTVQFFGPGTRLTVL.

This clonotype occurred a few times. J is TRBJ1-1 and V is TRBV20-1; TRBD1 agrees at 9 bases. This CDR3 is 15 amino acids long. V was pared by 0 bases and J by 7 bases, with 9 bases of the junction left unmatched. The germline gives CDR1 DFQATT, CDR2 SNEGSKA (reference sequence). The CDR3 nucleotides are TGCAGTGCTAGAGACAGGGGACAGGGTAACGTTGAAGCTTTCTTT. Translated, it gives CSARDRGQGNVEAFF.

The V gene is TRBV7-2, the J gene TRBJ2-1; 7 nucleotides match TRBD1. V was pared by 0 bases and J by 6 bases, with 5 bases of the junction left unmatched. The CDR3 has 15 residues. Germline values: CDR1 SGHTA, CDR2 FQGNSA. CDR3 sequence: CASSLATDRVNEQFF. The CDR3 coding sequence is TGTGCCAGCAGCTTAGCGACCGACAGGGTCAATGAGCAGTTCTTC.